A selection of T cell receptor beta chains follows, all from one sample in a study. Using its own MiXCR run on the 5' RACE reads, TCRdb lists one record per CDR3 protein. Of about 57,000 distinct CDR3 sequences detected, about 28% appear once; the ten largest clones hold approximately 3%. Sequencing was performed on tumor-infiltrating memory CD4+ T cells sorted from the breast tumor. Every receptor here comes from a female donor with breast cancer. Both conserved end residues are part of each CDR3. D genes are given only for firm matches. The size entry is marked missing in some rows and otherwise reads once, few, many or a size class.

J | D | size | V | length | CDR3 | DNA
TRBJ2-5 | . | few | TRBV10-2 | 13 | CASSAGGWETQYF | TGCGCCAGCAGTGCCGGAGGGTGGGAGACCCAGTACTTC
TRBJ2-7 | . | few | TRBV7-6 | 15 | CASSLGPVPSYEQYF | TGTGCCAGCAGCTTAGGGCCCGTCCCATCCTACGAGCAGTACTTC
TRBJ1-1 | TRBD1 | . | TRBV7-9 | 13 | CASRTGVATEAFF | TGTGCCAGCAGAACAGGGGTAGCCACTGAAGCTTTCTTT
TRBJ2-7 | TRBD2 | . | TRBV3-1 | 15 | CASSRTTSGDYRQYF | TGTGCCAGCAGTCGTACGACTAGCGGGGACTACCGGCAGTACTTC
TRBJ2-5 | TRBD1 | . | TRBV4-1 | 15 | CASSQVPDRGETQYF | TGCGCCAGCAGCCAAGTCCCGGACAGGGGTGAGACCCAGTACTTC
TRBJ2-1 | TRBD1 | . | TRBV7-6 | 13 | CASSPTRGNEQFF | TGTGCCAGCAGCCCAACCAGGGGGAATGAGCAGTTCTTC
TRBJ2-7 | TRBD1 | few | TRBV10-2 | 15 | CASSVRDRGVYEQYF | TGCGCCAGCAGTGTACGGGACAGGGGTGTGTACGAGCAGTACTTC
TRBJ2-1 | TRBD2 | . | TRBV5-6 | 16 | CASSSRLAGGYNEQFF | TGTGCCAGCAGCTCTCGACTAGCGGGAGGGTACAATGAGCAGTTCTTC
TRBJ2-7 | . | few | TRBV7-2 | 14 | CASSLDQAVYEQYF | TGTGCCAGCAGCTTAGATCAGGCCGTCTACGAGCAGTACTTC
TRBJ1-5 | . | once | TRBV6-2/TRBV6-3 | 12 | CASRTINQPQHF | TGTGCCAGCAGGACGATCAATCAGCCCCAGCATTTT
TRBJ2-6 | . | once | TRBV5-1 | 15 | CASSLVSSGANVLTF | TGCGCCAGCAGCTTGGTATCCTCTGGGGCCAACGTCCTGACTTTC
TRBJ1-5 | . | few | TRBV18 | 14 | CASSPGRNNQPQHF | TGTGCCAGCTCACCGGGCAGGAACAATCAGCCCCAGCATTTT
TRBJ1-5 | . | . | TRBV28 | 13 | CAIKAAGNQPQHF | TGTGCCATCAAAGCGGCCGGTAATCAGCCCCAGCATTTT
TRBJ2-3 | TRBD2 | . | TRBV4-3 | 16 | CASSQDPAGGSDTQYF | TGCGCCAGCAGCCAAGATCCGGCGGGAGGGTCAGATACGCAGTATTTT